Shown below are 4 T cell receptor beta chains from a single sample sequenced in a study of shared clonotypes between healthy human individuals. The data were produced by immunoSEQ multiplex PCR, yet TCRdb's version contains in-frame clones alone and is incomplete. The table records 2 million to 3 million clones, 93% of them present only once. Sequenced: naive CD4+ T cells from PBMCs. The sample's subset: CD45RA+ positively selected. Receptors were obtained from a man in his late teens or twenties in good health. Some clones in this sample may be carry-over from other donors' samples.

The rearrangement joins TRBV7-8 to TRBJ1-5; 8 positions agree with TRBD1. Germline V gene data show CDR1 as SGHVS and CDR2 as FQNEAQ. The CDR3 is 14 residues long. V lost 0 bases, J lost 5 bases, and 0 bases stayed unmatched. CDR3 sequence reads: CASSLATGDQPQHF. As DNA, the CDR3 is TGTGCCAGCAGCTTAGCGACAGGGGATCAGCCCCAGCATTTT.

The rearrangement joins TRBV30 to TRBJ1-4; D remains ambiguous. V lost 2 bases, J lost 4 bases, and 8 bases lay in between. Germline CDR1 GTSNPN, CDR2 SVGIG (reference sequence). This CDR3 has 13 residues. In DNA form, the CDR3 reads TGTGCCTGGAGTCCAGCATATAATGAAAAACTGTTTTTT. Protein product: CAWSPAYNEKLFF.

The chain employs TRBV7-3 and TRBJ2-5; D unclear. V was clipped by 5 bases and J by 1 base, with 11 bases between them. Germline CDR1 reads SGHTA; CDR2 reads FQGTGA. The CDR3 is 14 amino acids. CDR3 sequence (DNA): TGTGCCAGCAGCCCCCATTTTGGCCAAGAGACCCAGTACTTC. Translated: CASSPHFGQETQYF.

The chain employs TRBV6-6 and TRBJ1-5, with 9 positions matching TRBD1. J lost 6 bases, V lost 5 bases, and 8 bases had no gene match. Germline CDR1 and CDR2: MNHNY and SVGAGI (reference sequence). This CDR3 spans 15 amino acids. CDR3 coding DNA: TGTGCCAGCAGTCCAAGGGGACAGGGCTTTCAGCCCCAGCATTTT. Protein sequence: CASSPRGQGFQPQHF.